These 5 T cell receptor beta chains originate from one sample sequenced in a study of CD8+ T cells in alopecia areata. Sequencing used cDNA as its template, made by extracting RNA and reverse transcribing it. Sequenced by immunoSEQ multiplex PCR; TCRdb stores in-frame clones only, minus some. The data contain 170,000 or so clones, roughly 62% of them singletons. Treatment noted: oral pan-JAK inhibitor, 5-10 mg twice daily. Sequenced here: CD8+ T cells sorted from blood, sampled at week 24, from a patient treated with tofacitinib. All receptors come from a human donor with alopecia areata.

This rearrangement joins TRBV30 to TRBJ2-3; a possible D gene is TRBD1 (6 bases). Trimming cost V 8 bases and J 0 bases, with 9 bases left between them. The CDR3 spans 12 residues. CDR1 and CDR2 (germline): GTSNPN, SVGIG (reference sequence). The CDR3 reads CAQGYSTDTQYF. The CDR3 DNA follows: TGTGCCCAGGGGTATAGCACAGATACGCAGTATTTT.

This CDR3 is CAWGITGNSPLHF. CDR3 coding DNA: TGTGCCTGGGGGATCACAGGGAACTCACCCCTCCACTTT. The chain links TRBV30 to TRBJ1-6; tentative D call: TRBD1 (6 bases). Germline loops: CDR1 GTSNPN, CDR2 SVGIG (reference sequence). The CDR3 has 13 residues. V was shortened by 5 bases and J by 10 bases, with 15 bases between the two germline ends.

V usage is TRBV14 and J usage is TRBJ2-7; 7 bases line up with TRBD1. V lost 1 base to trimming and J lost 4 bases; unmatched junction nucleotides: 7. Germline CDR1 and CDR2: SGHDN and FVKESK. This CDR3 is 15 amino acids long. The CDR3 spells CASSQGTGKLYEQYF. CDR3 bases: TGTGCCAGCAGCCAAGGGACAGGAAAACTATACGAGCAGTACTTC.

The chain is built from TRBV27 and TRBJ2-2; TRBD1 aligns across 9 bases. V shed 3 bases and J 7 bases; nucleotides not matched to a gene: 6. This CDR3 comprises 15 residues. CDR1 is MNHEY, CDR2 SMNVEV, per germline (reference sequence). For the CDR3, the DNA is TGTGCCAGCAGTTTGAGGGACAGGGCGAGCGGGGAGCTGTTTTTT. Translation: CASSLRDRASGELFF.

With respect to this clone: Because it lacks the conserved phenylalanine or tryptophan at the end, this CDR3 is likely a read error. The chain combines TRBV27 with TRBJ1-1; D is undetermined. The V gene's germline CDR1 is MNHEY and CDR2 SMNVEV (reference sequence). V was pared by 6 bases and J by 4 bases, with 12 bases between. The CDR3 is 13 residues long. The CDR3 bases are TGTGCCAGCAGCCGAAATCGGCGCACTGAAGCTTTCCTT. This encodes CASSRNRRTEAFL.